This T cell receptor (beta chain) appears in the sequencing data of a study of blood T cells in healthy people across ages. Study-level findings and limits: A roughly linear fall in TCR beta diversity per million T cells was seen with increasing age. More naive CD4+ cells and higher diversity were found in long-lived than in aged donors.

Every sample yielded at least 6 million isolated PBMCs. A J-beta primer mix and a sample-barcoded 5' primer were used in a second PCR of about 7 to 12 cycles. Every cDNA molecule carried a tag from a template-switch adaptor bearing 12 random nucleotides. TCRdb re-derived calls from the 5' RACE reads in MiXCR, one entry per CDR3 protein. Of 1.8 million or so distinct CDR3 sequences in the sample, 35% to 50% were seen once. With 1 base removed from V and 1 base from J, the gap between germline ends came to 7 bases. The CDR3 runs 14 residues. The table lists this clonotype with a few counts. Its target is not known.

The chain joins TRBV12-3 or TRBV12-4 to TRBJ1-1, with no clear D. Material: blood. The TCR originated in a human donor in good health. The DNA of the CDR3 is TGTGCCAGCAGTTTAGGCAGATCGAACACTGAAGCTTTCTTT. This encodes CASSLGRSNTEAFF.